One and the same sample provided the 16 T cell receptor beta chains below, sequenced in a study of cytomegalovirus exposure and HLA in healthy donors. The assay was immunoSEQ multiplex PCR, and TCRdb's table has in-frame clones only and misses some. Of under 65,000 clones listed, approximately 95% are singletons. Sequenced sample: PBMCs. These receptors were collected from a woman in her late teens or twenties in good health and CMV-seropositive.

CDR3 in DNA: TGTGCCAGCAACACAGGGGTTGGGCAGAACTATGAGCAGTTCTTC. Protein product: CASNTGVGQNYEQFF. The rearrangement links TRBV14 to TRBJ2-1; 7 bases line up with TRBD1. The trim removed 7 bases at V and 8 bases at J, leaving 14 bases unmatched. The CDR3 extends over 15 amino acids. In germline, CDR1 is SGHDN, CDR2 FVKESK. Full variable domain (remainder filled in from reference TRBV14 and TRBJ2-1): EAGVTQFPSHSVIEKGQTVTLRCDPISGHDNLYWYRRVMGKEIKFLLHFVKESKQDESGMPNNRFLAERTGGTYSTLKVQPAELEDSGVYFCASNTGVGQNYEQFFGPGTRLTVL.

The chain combines TRBV5-4 with TRBJ2-7, with TRBD2 identical over 7 bases. Germline V gene sequence: CDR1 SGHNT, CDR2 YYREEE (reference sequence). The CDR3 spans 11 residues. J was trimmed by 10 bases and V by 3 bases; bases with no gene match: 4. The CDR3 region has the DNA TGTGCCAGCAGCTCCACTAGCGTTCAGTACTTC. The encoded protein is CASSSTSVQYF. Based on the CDR3 plus reference TRBV5-4 and TRBJ2-7, the full variable domain is ETGVTQSPTHLIKTRGQQVTLRCSSQSGHNTVSWYQQALGQGPQFIFQYYREEENGRGNFPPRFSGLQFPNYSSELNVNALELDDSALYLCASSSTSVQYFGPGTRLTVT.

V and J are TRBV18 and TRBJ1-5; TRBD1 matches at 10 bases. This CDR3 region has 15 residues. V gave up 1 base and J gave up 7 bases; unmatched junction bases: 4. Germline assignment: CDR1 KGHSH and CDR2 LQKENI. The CDR3, as DNA: TGTGCCAGCTCACCACGAGCGACAGGGGGCCAGCCCCAGCATTTT. Residues: CASSPRATGGQPQHF.

The genes are TRBV4-1 and TRBJ1-3; 7 nucleotides agree with TRBD1. The V gene's germline CDR1 is MGHRA and CDR2 YSYEKL. The CDR3 contains 15 residues. With 2 bases clipped from V and 3 bases from J, the junction kept 4 bases outside the gene matches. The CDR3 region has the DNA TGCGCCAGCAGCCAAAAGGGGGCGTTTGGAAACACCATATATTTT. Its translation is CASSQKGAFGNTIYF.

The CDR3 DNA reads as TGTGCCAGCAGCGTAGATGCCGCGTCAGGGATGCGCGAGCAGTACTTC. Its translation is CASSVDAASGMREQYF. This rearrangement joins TRBV9 to TRBJ2-7; perhaps TRBD1 as D (5 bases). V shed 0 bases and J shed 6 bases, with 19 bases lying between them. Germline values: CDR1 SGDLS, CDR2 YYNGEE. CDR3 length: 16 residues.

CDR3 DNA: TGTGCCAGCAGTGGGACTTTCGGAGCTTTCTTT. This encodes CASSGTFGAFF. V is TRBV6-6 and J is TRBJ1-1; the D gene is possibly TRBD1 (5 bases). CDR3 length equals 11 residues. Trimming removed 5 bases at V and 10 bases at J, with 11 bases between. Germline CDR1 and CDR2: MNHNY and SVGAGI (reference sequence).

The gene calls are TRBV29-1 and TRBJ1-2; D remains ambiguous. V was clipped by 3 bases and J by 4 bases, with 15 bases between them. Germline CDR1 SQVTM, CDR2 ANQGSEA. The CDR3 length is 14 residues. As DNA, the CDR3 is TGCAGCGTTGAGGGAGACTCCTCGAGCTATGGCTACACCTTC. Residues: CSVEGDSSSYGYTF.

This sequence joins TRBV6-5 and TRBJ2-3; tentatively, D is TRBD2 (5 bases). V was clipped by 5 bases and J by 2 bases, with 8 bases between them. Per the germline V gene, CDR1 is MNHEY and CDR2 is SVGAGI. This CDR3 has 13 residues. CDR3 sequence: CASSRGFTDTQYF. DNA for the CDR3: TGTGCCAGCAGTCGCGGGTTCACAGATACGCAGTATTTT.

This clone was seen only once. The chain carries TRBV7-9 and TRBJ1-4; 7 nucleotides agree with TRBD1. V lost 5 bases to trimming and J lost 2 bases; unmatched junction nucleotides: 2. This CDR3 comprises 14 residues. CDR1 SEHNR and CDR2 FQNEAQ come from the germline V gene (reference sequence). CDR3 in DNA: TGTGCCAGCAGCGCGGGACAGACTAATGAAAAACTGTTTTTT. Amino acids: CASSAGQTNEKLFF. The full variable domain, rest sourced from reference TRBV7-9 and TRBJ1-4, is DTGVSQNPRHKITKRGQNVTFRCDPISEHNRLYWYRQTLGQGPEFLTYFQNEAQLEKSRLLSDRFSAERPKGSFSTLEIQRTEQGDSAMYLCASSAGQTNEKLFFGSGTQLSVL.

This chain uses TRBV5-1 with TRBJ2-3; 12 bases fit TRBD2. After removal of 4 bases from V and 0 bases from J, the junction contained 12 bases not matched to a gene. This CDR3 is 19 amino acids long. Per the germline V gene, CDR1 is SGHRS and CDR2 is YFSETQ. The DNA of the CDR3 is TGCGCCAGCAGCCTCCAACTAGCGGGAGGCCTTTACAGCACAGATACGCAGTATTTT. This codes for CASSLQLAGGLYSTDTQYF.

The rearrangement joins TRBV6-1 to TRBJ1-1, with 8 bases that match TRBD1. The germline CDR1 and CDR2 sequences are MNHNS and SASEGT. This CDR3 is built from 15 residues. Unmatched junction bases numbered 15, after V lost 9 bases and J lost 6 bases. CDR3 loop: CASIAAGGRGAEAFF. In nucleotides, the CDR3 is TGTGCCAGTATTGCGGCAGGGGGCCGGGGGGCTGAAGCTTTCTTT.

The chain has TRBV2 and TRBJ2-3, with D uncertain. Trimming removed 10 bases at V and 6 bases at J, with 14 bases between. CDR3 length: 12 residues. Per germline, CDR1 SNHLY and CDR2 FYNNEI. CDR3 in amino acids: CATSSPGDTQYF. CDR3 bases: TGTGCCACTTCAAGCCCGGGTGATACGCAGTATTTT.

The chain recombines TRBV27 with TRBJ2-1; D possibly corresponds to TRBD2 (7 bases). CDR3 length equals 17 residues. Trimming took off 3 bases at V and 5 bases at J, with 20 bases between the two ends. Germline lookup yields CDR1 MNHEY and CDR2 SMNVEV (reference sequence). DNA of the CDR3: TGTGCCAGCAGTTTCCTCGCGGGGGCGGGTCGAAACAATGAGCAGTTCTTC. The encoded protein is CASSFLAGAGRNNEQFF.

The V and J genes are TRBV18 and TRBJ2-3, with D uncertain. Trimming took off 2 bases at V and 0 bases at J, with 6 bases between the two ends. CDR1 and CDR2 (germline): KGHSH, LQKENI. This CDR3 spans 14 amino acids. In DNA, the CDR3 is TGTGCCAGCTCACCAGTGTCTAGCACAGATACGCAGTATTTT. Its translation is CASSPVSSTDTQYF.

This chain joins TRBV19 and TRBJ2-7, with a possible D match to TRBD1 (6 bases). This CDR3 has 15 amino acids. The V end lost 4 bases, the J end lost 3 bases, and 16 bases lay between the germline ends. In germline, CDR1 is LNHDA, CDR2 SQIVND (reference sequence). DNA of the CDR3: TGTGCCAGTAGTAAACCTGAACAGGGCTTCTACGAGCAGTACTTC. Amino acids: CASSKPEQGFYEQYF.

This chain connects TRBV9 to TRBJ1-2; perhaps TRBD1 as D (5 bases). V was pared by 3 bases and J by 0 bases, with 18 bases between. The CDR3 length is 17 residues. The germline gives CDR1 SGDLS, CDR2 YYNGEE. The CDR3 DNA is TGTGCCAGCAGCGCCACCCCGGCGGGGGTTTCTAACTATGGCTACACCTTC. This sequence encodes CASSATPAGVSNYGYTF.